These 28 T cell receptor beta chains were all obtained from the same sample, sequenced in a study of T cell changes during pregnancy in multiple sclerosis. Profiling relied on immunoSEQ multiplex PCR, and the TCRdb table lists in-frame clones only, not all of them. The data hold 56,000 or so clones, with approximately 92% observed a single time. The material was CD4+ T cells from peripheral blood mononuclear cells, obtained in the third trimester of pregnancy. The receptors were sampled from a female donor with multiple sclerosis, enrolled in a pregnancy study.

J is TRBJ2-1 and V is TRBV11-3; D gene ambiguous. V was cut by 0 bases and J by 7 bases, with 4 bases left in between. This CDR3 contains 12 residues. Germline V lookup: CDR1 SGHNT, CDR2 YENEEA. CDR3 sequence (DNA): TGTGCCAGCAGCTTAGATAGTAATGAGCAGTTCTTC. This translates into CASSLDSNEQFF.

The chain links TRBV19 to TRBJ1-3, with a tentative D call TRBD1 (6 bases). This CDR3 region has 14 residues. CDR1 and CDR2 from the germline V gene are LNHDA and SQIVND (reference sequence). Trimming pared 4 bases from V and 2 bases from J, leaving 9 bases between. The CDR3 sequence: CASSTQGPGNTIYF. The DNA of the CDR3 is TGTGCCAGTAGTACACAGGGTCCTGGAAACACCATATATTTT.

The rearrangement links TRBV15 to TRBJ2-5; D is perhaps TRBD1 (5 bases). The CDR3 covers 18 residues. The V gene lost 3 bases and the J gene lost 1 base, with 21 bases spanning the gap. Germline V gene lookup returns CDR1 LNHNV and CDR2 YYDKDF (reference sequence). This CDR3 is CATSRGNTGQPIQETQYF. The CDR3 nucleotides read TGTGCCACCAGCAGGGGTAATACCGGACAACCGATCCAAGAGACCCAGTACTTC.

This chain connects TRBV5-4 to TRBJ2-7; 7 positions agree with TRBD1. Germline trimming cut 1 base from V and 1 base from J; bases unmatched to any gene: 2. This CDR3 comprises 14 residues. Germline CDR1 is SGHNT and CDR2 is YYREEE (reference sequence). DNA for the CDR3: TGTGCCAGCAGCTTGACAGGGGAATCCTACGAGCAGTACTTC. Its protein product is CASSLTGESYEQYF.

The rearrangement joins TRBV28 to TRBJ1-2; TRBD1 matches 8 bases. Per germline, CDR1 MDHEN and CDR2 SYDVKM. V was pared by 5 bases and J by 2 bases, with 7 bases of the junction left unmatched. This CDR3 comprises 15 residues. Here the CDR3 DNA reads TGTGCCAGCAGTACCCAGGGGGCGCGAAACTATGGCTACACCTTC. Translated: CASSTQGARNYGYTF.

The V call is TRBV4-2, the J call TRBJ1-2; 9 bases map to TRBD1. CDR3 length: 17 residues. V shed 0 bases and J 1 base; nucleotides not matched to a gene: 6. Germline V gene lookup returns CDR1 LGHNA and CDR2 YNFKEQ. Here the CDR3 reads CASSQEKTGGGNYGYTF. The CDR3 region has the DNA TGTGCCAGCAGCCAAGAAAAAACAGGGGGCGGTAACTATGGCTACACCTTC.

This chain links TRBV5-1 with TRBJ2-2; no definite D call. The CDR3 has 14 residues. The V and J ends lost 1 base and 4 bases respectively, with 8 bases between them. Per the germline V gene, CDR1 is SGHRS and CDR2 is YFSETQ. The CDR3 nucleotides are TGCGCCAGCAGCTTGAAACAGAGCACCGGGGAGCTGTTTTTT. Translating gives CASSLKQSTGELFF.

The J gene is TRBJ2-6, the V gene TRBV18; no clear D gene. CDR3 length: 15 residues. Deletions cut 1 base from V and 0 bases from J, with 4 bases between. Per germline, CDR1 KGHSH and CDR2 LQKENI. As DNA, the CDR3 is TGTGCCAGCTCACCACAGCACTCTGGGGCCAACGTCCTGACTTTC. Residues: CASSPQHSGANVLTF. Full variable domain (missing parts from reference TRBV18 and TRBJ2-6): NAGVMQNPRHLVRRRGQEARLRCSPMKGHSHVYWYRQLPEEGLKFMVYLQKENIIDESGMPKERFSAEFPKEGPSILRIQQVVRGDSAAYFCASSPQHSGANVLTFGAGSRLTVL.

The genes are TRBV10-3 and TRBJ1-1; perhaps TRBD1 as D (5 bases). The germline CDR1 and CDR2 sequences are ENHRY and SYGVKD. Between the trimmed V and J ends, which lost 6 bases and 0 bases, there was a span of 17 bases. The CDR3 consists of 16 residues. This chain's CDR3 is CAIRRGGTTLNTEAFF. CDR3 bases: TGTGCCATCAGGAGAGGCGGGACCACCTTGAACACTGAAGCTTTCTTT.

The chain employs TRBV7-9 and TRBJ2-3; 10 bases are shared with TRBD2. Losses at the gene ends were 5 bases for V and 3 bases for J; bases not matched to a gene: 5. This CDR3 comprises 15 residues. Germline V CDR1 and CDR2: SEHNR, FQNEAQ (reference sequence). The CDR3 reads CASSPGLAATDTQYF. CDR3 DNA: TGTGCCAGCAGCCCCGGACTAGCGGCAACAGATACGCAGTATTTT.

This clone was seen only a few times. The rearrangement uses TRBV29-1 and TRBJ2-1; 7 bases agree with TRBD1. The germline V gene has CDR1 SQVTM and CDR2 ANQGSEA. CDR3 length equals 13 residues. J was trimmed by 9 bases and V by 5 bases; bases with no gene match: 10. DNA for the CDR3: TGCAGCGTTTTTGGGCAGGGGGAGCGTGAGCAGTTCTTC. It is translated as CSVFGQGEREQFF.

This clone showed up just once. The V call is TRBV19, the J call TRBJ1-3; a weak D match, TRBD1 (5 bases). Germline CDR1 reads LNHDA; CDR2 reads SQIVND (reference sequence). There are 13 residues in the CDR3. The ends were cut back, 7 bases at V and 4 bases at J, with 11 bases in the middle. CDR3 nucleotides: TGTGCCAGTACACAGGCTTCAGGAAACACCATATATTTT. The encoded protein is CASTQASGNTIYF.

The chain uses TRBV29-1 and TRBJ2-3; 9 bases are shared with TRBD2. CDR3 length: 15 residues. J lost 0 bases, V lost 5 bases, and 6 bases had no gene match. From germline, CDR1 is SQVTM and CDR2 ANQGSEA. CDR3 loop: CSVHASGMSTDTQYF. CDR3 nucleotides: TGCAGCGTTCACGCTAGCGGGATGAGCACAGATACGCAGTATTTT.

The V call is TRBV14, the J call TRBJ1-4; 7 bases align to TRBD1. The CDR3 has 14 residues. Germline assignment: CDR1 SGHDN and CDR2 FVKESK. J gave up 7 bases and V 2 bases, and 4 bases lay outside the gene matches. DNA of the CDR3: TGTGCCAGCAGCCAACGGGACAGAAGTGAAAAACTGTTTTTT. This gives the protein CASSQRDRSEKLFF.

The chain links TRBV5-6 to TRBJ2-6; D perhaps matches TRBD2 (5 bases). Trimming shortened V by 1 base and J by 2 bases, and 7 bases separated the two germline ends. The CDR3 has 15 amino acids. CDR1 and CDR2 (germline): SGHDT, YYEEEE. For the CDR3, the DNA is TGTGCCAGCAGCTTGACGGGGACTGGGGCCAACGTCCTGACTTTC. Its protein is CASSLTGTGANVLTF.

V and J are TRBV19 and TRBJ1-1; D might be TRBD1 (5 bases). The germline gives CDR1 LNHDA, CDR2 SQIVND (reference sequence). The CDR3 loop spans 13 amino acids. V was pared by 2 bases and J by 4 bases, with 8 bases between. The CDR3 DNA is TGTGCCAGTAGTATACGGACACCCACTGAAGCTTTCTTT. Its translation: CASSIRTPTEAFF.

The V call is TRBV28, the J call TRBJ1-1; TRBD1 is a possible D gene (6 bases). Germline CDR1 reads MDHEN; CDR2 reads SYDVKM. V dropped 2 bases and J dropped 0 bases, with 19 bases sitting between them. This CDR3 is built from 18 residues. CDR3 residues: CASSLPGGAGFVNTEAFF. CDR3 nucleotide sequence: TGTGCCAGCAGTTTACCTGGGGGGGCAGGATTTGTGAACACTGAAGCTTTCTTT.

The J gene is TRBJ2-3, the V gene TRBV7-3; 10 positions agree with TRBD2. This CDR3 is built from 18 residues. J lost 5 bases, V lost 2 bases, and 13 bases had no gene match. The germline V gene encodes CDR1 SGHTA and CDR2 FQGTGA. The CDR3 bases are TGTGCCAGCAGCTTACGAGGCACTAGCGGGAACATGATAGATACGCAGTATTTT. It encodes CASSLRGTSGNMIDTQYF.

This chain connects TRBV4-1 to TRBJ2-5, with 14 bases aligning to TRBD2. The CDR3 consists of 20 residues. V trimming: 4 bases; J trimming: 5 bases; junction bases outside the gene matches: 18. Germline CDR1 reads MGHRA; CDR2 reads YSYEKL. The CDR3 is CASSRGTPGLAGDKGETQYF. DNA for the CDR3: TGCGCCAGCAGCCGAGGGACCCCGGGACTAGCGGGAGATAAAGGTGAGACCCAGTACTTC.

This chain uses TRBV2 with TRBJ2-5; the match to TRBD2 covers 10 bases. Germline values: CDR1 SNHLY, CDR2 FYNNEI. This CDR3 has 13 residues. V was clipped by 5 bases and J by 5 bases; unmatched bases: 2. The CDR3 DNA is TGTGCCAGCAGTAGCGGGAGGGAGGAGACCCAGTACTTC. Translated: CASSSGREETQYF. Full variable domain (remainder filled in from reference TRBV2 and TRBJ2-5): EPEVTQTPSHQVTQMGQEVILRCVPISNHLYFYWYRQILGQKVEFLVSFYNNEISEKSEIFDDQFSVERPDGSNFTLKIRSTKLEDSAMYFCASSSGREETQYFGPGTRLLVL.

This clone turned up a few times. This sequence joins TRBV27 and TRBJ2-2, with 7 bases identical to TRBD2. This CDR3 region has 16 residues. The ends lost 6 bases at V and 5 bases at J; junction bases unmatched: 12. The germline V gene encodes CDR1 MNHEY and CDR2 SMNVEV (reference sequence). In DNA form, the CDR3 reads TGTGCCAGCAGCGGGGAGGGCCCAAGGTGGACCGGGGAGCTGTTTTTT. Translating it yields CASSGEGPRWTGELFF.

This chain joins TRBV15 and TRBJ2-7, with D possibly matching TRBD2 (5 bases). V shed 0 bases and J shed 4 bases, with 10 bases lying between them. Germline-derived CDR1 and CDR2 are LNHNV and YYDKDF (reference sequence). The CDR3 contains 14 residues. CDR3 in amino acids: CATSRDIEGYEQYF. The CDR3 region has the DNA TGTGCCACCAGCAGAGACATTGAGGGATACGAGCAGTACTTC.

CDR3 nucleotide sequence: TGCAGCGTTGGTCCCCGGACAGGGAAGGATTCTGGCTACACCTTC. It specifies CSVGPRTGKDSGYTF. The V gene is TRBV29-1, the J gene TRBJ1-2; TRBD1 aligns across 8 bases. The CDR3 runs to 15 residues. Germline values: CDR1 SQVTM, CDR2 ANQGSEA. Unmatched junction bases numbered 14, after V lost 4 bases and J lost 7 bases.

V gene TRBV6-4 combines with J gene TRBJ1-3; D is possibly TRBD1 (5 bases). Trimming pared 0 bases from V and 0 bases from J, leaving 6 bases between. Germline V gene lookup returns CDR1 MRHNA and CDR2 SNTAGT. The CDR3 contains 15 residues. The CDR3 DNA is TGTGCCAGCAGTGACTCCAGGGTCTCTGGAAACACCATATATTTT. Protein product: CASSDSRVSGNTIYF.

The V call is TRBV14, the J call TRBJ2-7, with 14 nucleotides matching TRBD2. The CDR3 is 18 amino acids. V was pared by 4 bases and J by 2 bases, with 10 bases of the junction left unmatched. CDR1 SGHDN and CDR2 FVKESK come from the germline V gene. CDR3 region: CASSLGGTSGSFPYEQYF. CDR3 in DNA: TGTGCCAGCAGCCTGGGGGGGACTAGCGGGAGTTTTCCCTACGAGCAGTACTTC.

CDR3 sequence reads: CASSKGQNQETQYF. Here the CDR3 DNA reads TGTGCCAGCTCGAAGGGACAGAACCAAGAGACCCAGTACTTC. The rearrangement links TRBV18 to TRBJ2-5, with 7 bases that match TRBD1. V was clipped by 6 bases and J by 0 bases; unmatched bases: 4. From germline, CDR1 is KGHSH and CDR2 LQKENI. This CDR3 has 14 residues.

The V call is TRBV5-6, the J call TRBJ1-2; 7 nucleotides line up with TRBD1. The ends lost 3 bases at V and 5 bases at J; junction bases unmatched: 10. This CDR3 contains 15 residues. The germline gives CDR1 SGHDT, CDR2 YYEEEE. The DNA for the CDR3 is TGTGCCAGCAGCTCCCGGGTGAGGGGGCCTTATGGCTACACCTTC. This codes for CASSSRVRGPYGYTF.

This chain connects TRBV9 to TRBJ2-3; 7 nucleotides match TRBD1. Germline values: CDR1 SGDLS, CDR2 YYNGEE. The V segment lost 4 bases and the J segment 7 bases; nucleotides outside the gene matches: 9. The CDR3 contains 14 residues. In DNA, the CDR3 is TGTGCCAGCAGCTCAGGGAGCAGGGGGAATACGCAGTATTTT. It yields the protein CASSSGSRGNTQYF. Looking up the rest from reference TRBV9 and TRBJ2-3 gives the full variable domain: DSGVTQTPKHLITATGQRVTLRCSPRSGDLSVYWYQQSLDQGLQFLIQYYNGEERAKGNILERFSAQQFPDLHSELNLSSLELGDSALYFCASSSGSRGNTQYFGPGTRLTVL.